Presented here are 10 T cell receptor beta chains from one specimen sequenced in a study of blood T cell repertoires in COVID-19. Profiled with immunoSEQ multiplex PCR; TCRdb holds only in-frame clones, not every one. The sample includes a few hundred thousand clones, roughly 87% seen only once; the top ten take 2.5% to 3%. The material sequenced was PBMCs or T cells enriched from blood (not recorded which). Receptor source: a woman between 25 and 40 years old who had recovered from COVID-19.

V gene TRBV2 combines with J gene TRBJ1-4; no clear D. Germline V gives CDR1 SNHLY, CDR2 FYNNEI. V lost 7 bases and J lost 0, with 12 bases in between. The CDR3 contains 15 residues. CDR3 in DNA: TGTGCCAGCAAGGCTCTGGGCGCAACTAATGAAAAACTGTTTTTT. Translation gives CASKALGATNEKLFF. Full variable domain (rest looked up from reference TRBV2 and TRBJ1-4): EPEVTQTPSHQVTQMGQEVILRCVPISNHLYFYWYRQILGQKVEFLVSFYNNEISEKSEIFDDQFSVERPDGSNFTLKIRSTKLEDSAMYFCASKALGATNEKLFFGSGTQLSVL.

The rearrangement joins TRBV4-1 to TRBJ1-2; 7 nucleotides align to TRBD1. This CDR3 is built from 16 residues. V was clipped by 1 base and J by 0 bases; unmatched bases: 5. Germline loops: CDR1 MGHRA, CDR2 YSYEKL. The CDR3 nucleotides read TGCGCCAGCAGCCAAGTTGCTACAGGGGCTAACTATGGCTACACCTTC. It is translated as CASSQVATGANYGYTF.

This clone was detected only once. The rearrangement uses TRBV9 and TRBJ1-6; 10 bases map to TRBD1. Germline V gives CDR1 SGDLS, CDR2 YYNGEE. The CDR3 is made up of 15 amino acids. J lost 6 bases, V lost 6 bases, and 6 bases had no gene match. DNA of the CDR3: TGTGCCAGCACCAGAGGGGACAGGGGTAATTCACCCCTCCACTTT. Protein product: CASTRGDRGNSPLHF.

The chain links TRBV10-3 to TRBJ1-2; TRBD1 aligns across 8 bases. Trimming at V came to 0 bases and at J to 8 bases, leaving 2 bases not matched to a gene. CDR1 ENHRY and CDR2 SYGVKD come from the germline V gene. The length of the CDR3 is 13 residues. CDR3 DNA sequence: TGTGCCATCAGTGAGTCCGCAGGGGGCGGCTACACCTTC. Its protein is CAISESAGGGYTF.

The gene calls are TRBV5-1 and TRBJ2-1; a possible D gene is TRBD2 (6 bases). Between the trimmed V and J ends, which lost 6 bases and 8 bases, there was a span of 18 bases. Germline V CDR1 and CDR2: SGHRS, YFSETQ. CDR3 size: 14 residues. DNA for the CDR3: TGCGCCAGCAAAGTGGGGCAGGGAGGAGATGAGCAGTTCTTC. It translates to CASKVGQGGDEQFF.

The rearrangement uses TRBV5-1 and TRBJ1-6, with D maybe TRBD1 (6 bases). Germline V gene data show CDR1 as SGHRS and CDR2 as YFSETQ. The V and J ends lost 0 bases and 4 bases respectively, with 17 bases between them. The CDR3 length is 18 residues. For the CDR3, the DNA is TGCGCCAGCAGCTTGGGTCCCAGGGGCACGTTTTATAATTCACCCCTCCACTTT. Translation: CASSLGPRGTFYNSPLHF. Using reference TRBV5-1 and TRBJ1-6 for the parts outside the CDR3, the full variable domain is KAGVTQTPRYLIKTRGQQVTLSCSPISGHRSVSWYQQTPGQGLQFLFEYFSETQRNKGNFPGRFSGRQFSNSRSEMNVSTLELGDSALYLCASSLGPRGTFYNSPLHFGNGTRLTVT.

The CDR3, as DNA: TGCAGCGGGTGGGGCGGGGACACTGAAGCTTTCTTT. As protein: CSGWGGDTEAFF. This chain uses TRBV29-1 with TRBJ1-1, with D perhaps matching TRBD1 (5 bases). This CDR3 comprises 12 residues. V lost 7 bases to trimming and J lost 3 bases, with 12 bases between them. Germline-derived CDR1 and CDR2 are SQVTM and ANQGSEA.

Here the CDR3 DNA reads TGTGCCACCAGCAGAGATCTCGCGCCCCCAGAGCAGTACTTC. It yields the protein CATSRDLAPPEQYF. The chain is built from TRBV15 and TRBJ2-7, with D unresolved. The ends were cut back, 0 bases at V and 7 bases at J, with 13 bases in the middle. Germline CDR1 reads LNHNV; CDR2 reads YYDKDF (reference sequence). The CDR3 runs to 14 residues.

CDR3 in amino acids: CASTSPHRQQSTSGGFGYEQYF. The DNA for the CDR3 is TGTGCCAGCACCTCCCCCCATCGTCAGCAGTCCACCTCGGGAGGGTTCGGCTACGAGCAGTACTTC. V gene TRBV27 combines with J gene TRBJ2-7; TRBD2 agrees at 8 bases. Germline CDR1 is MNHEY and CDR2 is SMNVEV (reference sequence). The J segment lost 3 bases and the V segment lost 7 bases, leaving 32 bases of the junction unmatched. The CDR3 has 22 amino acids.

The chain's CDR3 is CASSLAGFNQPQHF. CDR3 bases: TGTGCCAGCAGTTTGGCGGGATTCAATCAGCCCCAGCATTTT. The V gene is TRBV28, the J gene TRBJ1-5; D call uncertain. The germline V and J ends were trimmed by 3 bases and 3 bases, with 9 bases remaining between them. This CDR3 is 14 amino acids long. Germline V CDR1 and CDR2: MDHEN, SYDVKM.